The 7 T cell receptor beta chains below all came from one sample that was sequenced in a study of T cell responses to AZD1222 COVID-19 vaccine. Repertoires were generated with immunoSEQ multiplex PCR, while TCRdb's copy carries only in-frame clones and drops some. This table holds 95,000 to 150,000 clones, 92% found once. The sample consisted of peripheral blood, taken on day 0 of AZD1222 vaccination. Source of these receptors: an adult in good health.

This clone was detected once. Its ends do not fully match the called genes, so a read error is possible. The chain couples TRBV3-1 (or the pseudogene TRBV3-2) to TRBJ1-5, with TRBD1 as a possible D gene (6 bases). CDR1 and CDR2 (germline): LGHDT, YNNKEL (reference sequence). The CDR3 runs to 17 residues. CDR3 sequence (DNA): TGTGCCAGCAACCAAGATGGGGGCCGTTTGAGCAATCAGCCCCAGCATTTT. This sequence encodes CASNQDGGRLSNQPQHF.

The rearrangement links TRBV29-1 to TRBJ1-3, with D unresolved. Germline-derived CDR1 and CDR2 are SQVTM and ANQGSEA. Trimming stripped 0 bases from V and 11 bases from J, with 8 bases between. This CDR3 spans 11 amino acids. CDR3 protein: CSVEDQTSIYF. The CDR3 DNA sequence: TGCAGCGTTGAAGATCAGACATCCATATATTTT.

This sequence joins TRBV5-8 and TRBJ1-1; the match to TRBD1 covers 8 bases. Trimming at V came to 3 bases and at J to 4 bases, leaving 8 bases not matched to a gene. This CDR3 has 15 amino acids. The germline CDR1 and CDR2 sequences are SGHTS and YDEGEE. The CDR3 nucleotides read TGTGCCAGCAGCTCGGGACTAGACAGGGGCACTGAAGCTTTCTTT. It yields the protein CASSSGLDRGTEAFF.

The gene calls are TRBV12-3 or TRBV12-4 and TRBJ1-1; D ambiguous. The CDR3 extends over 13 amino acids. The germline V and J ends were trimmed by 8 bases and 6 bases, with 16 bases remaining between them. The CDR3 DNA follows: TGTGCCAGCTTCCATAGGTTCTCTTCTGAAGCTTTCTTT. This encodes CASFHRFSSEAFF.

This sequence joins TRBV28 and TRBJ1-1; 8 bases match TRBD1. CDR3 length equals 13 residues. Germline V CDR1 and CDR2: MDHEN, SYDVKM. The ends lost 5 bases at V and 4 bases at J; junction bases unmatched: 3. CDR3 DNA sequence: TGTGCCAGCAGTAGGGACAGGCCCACTGAAGCTTTCTTT. Protein: CASSRDRPTEAFF. Filled out from reference TRBV28 and TRBJ1-1, the complete variable domain reads DVKVTQSSRYLVKRTGEKVFLECVQDMDHENMFWYRQDPGLGLRLIYFSYDVKMKEKGDIPEGYSVSREKKERFSLILESASTNQTSMYLCASSRDRPTEAFFGQGTRLTVV.

The chain recombines TRBV19 with TRBJ2-2; D possibly matches TRBD1 or TRBD2 (6 bases each). V was shortened by 4 bases and J by 6 bases, with 9 bases between the two germline ends. Germline CDR1 is LNHDA and CDR2 is SQIVND (reference sequence). The CDR3 length is 13 residues. CDR3 region: CASSRRGAGELFF. CDR3 nucleotides: TGTGCCAGTAGTAGGAGGGGGGCCGGGGAGCTGTTTTTT.

V usage is TRBV2 and J usage is TRBJ1-1; D unclear. The V and J ends lost 8 bases and 7 bases respectively, with 17 bases between them. Germline CDR1 is SNHLY and CDR2 is FYNNEI. The CDR3 runs 13 residues. The CDR3 spells CASHPGWNDEAFF. DNA for the CDR3: TGTGCCAGCCATCCGGGGTGGAACGATGAAGCTTTCTTT.